This is a list of T cell receptor beta chains from one sample in a study of blood T cell repertoires in COVID-19. The protocol was immunoSEQ multiplex PCR, while the TCRdb copy is restricted to in-frame clones and leaves out a portion. The repertoire includes 260,000 or so clones, around 82% of them detected once, and over 3.5% sits in the top ten. Sequencing was done on a sample of peripheral blood. The receptors stem from a woman in her 70s with acute or convalescent COVID-19. Both conserved end residues are part of each CDR3. D genes are given only for firm matches. Rows give clone size only sometimes, using once, few, many, or a class for an expanded clone.

>TRBV18|NA|TRBJ1-1|NA
CASSPATGRDRAFF
TGTGCCAGCTCACCCGCGACAGGCCGGGATAGAGCTTTCTTT
>TRBV3-1/TRBV3-2|NA|TRBJ2-7|NA
CASSLSGYEQYF
TGTGCCAGCAGCCTCAGCGGGTACGAGCAGTACTTC
>TRBV28|NA|TRBJ1-2|NA
CASSLAGSYGYTF
TGTGCCAGCAGTTTGGCGGGTTCCTATGGCTACACCTTC
>TRBV7-9|NA|TRBJ1-6|NA
CASSLAGRGNSPLHF
TGTGCCAGCAGCTTAGCTGGACGGGGAAATTCACCCCTCCACTTT
>TRBV28|NA|TRBJ1-1|TRBD1
CATLGGSRGTEAFF
TGTGCCACCTTAGGGGGCAGCCGGGGGACTGAAGCTTTCTTT
>TRBV28|NA|TRBJ1-2|NA
CASSESNYGYTF
TGTGCCAGCAGCGAGTCGAACTATGGCTACACCTTC
>TRBV5-1|once|TRBJ2-7|TRBD1
CASGDRGHSYEQYF
TGCGCCAGCGGGGACAGGGGGCACTCCTACGAGCAGTACTTC
>TRBV19|NA|TRBJ1-2|NA
CASSIEGRLYGYTF
TGTGCCAGTAGTATAGAGGGGCGACTCTATGGCTACACCTTC
>TRBV6-4|NA|TRBJ1-3|NA
CASRTGNTIYF
TGTGCCAGCAGGACAGGAAACACCATATATTTT
>TRBV5-6|NA|TRBJ1-5|TRBD1
CASSQGDRTGQPQHF
TGTGCCAGCAGCCAAGGGGACAGGACCGGCCAGCCCCAGCATTTT
>TRBV2|NA|TRBJ2-5|TRBD2
CASSVGLLAGGRQETQYF
TGTGCCAGCAGTGTTGGGCTTCTAGCGGGGGGCCGCCAAGAGACCCAGTACTTC
>TRBV5-5|NA|TRBJ1-1|NA
CASSSVRTEAFF
TGTGCCAGCAGCTCTGTGAGGACTGAAGCTTTCTTT
>TRBV20-1|NA|TRBJ2-1|TRBD1
CSASRGQGFNEQFF
TGCAGTGCTAGTAGAGGACAGGGATTCAATGAGCAGTTCTTC
>TRBV18|NA|TRBJ1-5|TRBD1
CASSPMGQGAGQPQHF
TGTGCCAGCTCACCAATGGGACAGGGGGCTGGACAGCCCCAGCATTTT
>TRBV10-3|NA|TRBJ1-5|TRBD1
CAISDGQGWEPQHF
TGTGCCATCAGTGACGGACAGGGCTGGGAGCCCCAGCATTTT
>TRBV3-1/TRBV3-2|NA|TRBJ1-5|NA
CASSLGEQPQHF
TGTGCCAGCAGCCTAGGGGAACAGCCCCAGCATTTT
>TRBV19|NA|TRBJ1-6|NA
CASSIGGSGNSPLHF
TGTGCCAGTAGTATAGGTGGATCAGGGAATTCACCCCTCCACTTT
>TRBV7-9|few|TRBJ1-4|TRBD1
CASSLAGPGTGHEKLFF
TGTGCCAGCAGCTTAGCGGGTCCCGGGACAGGGCATGAAAAACTGTTTTTT
>TRBV28|NA|TRBJ1-2|NA
CASSSYNYGYTF
TGTGCCAGCAGCAGTTATAACTATGGCTACACCTTC
>TRBV10-1|NA|TRBJ2-2|TRBD1
CASRSGTGEQGGELFF
TGCGCCAGCAGGTCCGGGACAGGGGAGCAGGGCGGGGAGCTGTTTTTT
>TRBV6-6|NA|TRBJ1-1|NA
CASSSGLYEAFF
TGTGCCAGCAGTTCGGGACTTTATGAAGCTTTCTTT
>TRBV7-2|NA|TRBJ1-5|NA
CASSLGYGGSVDQPQHF
TGTGCCAGCAGCTTAGGCTACGGGGGGAGTGTCGATCAGCCCCAGCATTTT
>TRBV4-1|NA|TRBJ1-1|TRBD1
CASSLQGMNTEAFF
TGCGCCAGCAGCCTACAGGGGATGAACACTGAAGCTTTCTTT
>TRBV6-5|NA|TRBJ1-5|TRBD1
CASRGTGGNQPQHF
TGTGCCAGCAGGGGGACAGGGGGCAATCAGCCCCAGCATTTT
>TRBV7-9|NA|TRBJ1-4|TRBD1
CASSPGQGLTNEKLFF
TGTGCCAGCAGCCCCGGACAGGGCCTCACTAATGAAAAACTGTTTTTT
>TRBV7-9|NA|TRBJ1-4|NA
CASSPWQEKLFF
TGTGCCAGCAGCCCATGGCAGGAAAAACTGTTTTTT
>TRBV5-1|NA|TRBJ1-4|TRBD1
CASSLWTGANEKLFF
TGCGCCAGCAGCTTATGGACAGGGGCCAATGAAAAACTGTTTTTT
>TRBV4-1|NA|TRBJ2-7|NA
CASSLNDRTAYEQYF
TGCGCCAGCAGCCTTAACGACAGGACAGCCTACGAGCAGTACTTC
>TRBV24-1|NA|TRBJ1-5|NA
CATSEPSTGNQPQHF
TGTGCCACCAGTGAGCCCTCAACAGGGAATCAGCCCCAGCATTTT
>TRBV4-1|many|TRBJ1-3|NA
CASSQGELGNTIYF
TGCGCCAGCAGCCAAGGAGAGTTGGGAAACACCATATATTTT
>TRBV18|NA|TRBJ1-2|TRBD1
CASSPRQGNYGYTF
TGTGCCAGCTCACCACGACAGGGGAACTATGGCTACACCTTC